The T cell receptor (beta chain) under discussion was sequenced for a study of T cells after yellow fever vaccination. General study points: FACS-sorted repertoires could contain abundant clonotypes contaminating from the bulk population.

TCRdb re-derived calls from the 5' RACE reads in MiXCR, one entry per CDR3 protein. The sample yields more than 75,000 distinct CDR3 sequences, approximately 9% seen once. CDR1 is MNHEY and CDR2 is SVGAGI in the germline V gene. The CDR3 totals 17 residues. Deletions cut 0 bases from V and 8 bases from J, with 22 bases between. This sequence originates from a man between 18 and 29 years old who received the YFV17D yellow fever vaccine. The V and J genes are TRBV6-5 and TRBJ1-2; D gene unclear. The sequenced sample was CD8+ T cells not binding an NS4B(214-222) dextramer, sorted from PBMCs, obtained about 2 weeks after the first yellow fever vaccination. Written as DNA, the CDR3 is TGTGCCAGCAGTTACTCGATCCCCGCGACGGCCGGCTGGGGCTACACCTTC. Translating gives CASSYSIPATAGWGYTF.